A selection of T cell receptor beta chains follows, all from one sample in a study of spatial heterogeneity in lung cancer. TCRdb ran MiXCR on the 5' RACE reads and lists one entry per CDR3 protein. The sample lists around 47,000 distinct CDR3 sequences, 7.4% seen once, with roughly 35% in the top ten. Sequencing was performed on PBMCs, taken at follow-up. These receptors all stem from a female donor with early-stage non-small cell lung cancer. Both conserved end residues are part of each CDR3. D genes are given only for firm matches. Clone size is given for some rows only: seen once, a few or many times, or a class if the clone is expanded.

j_gene: TRBJ2-6; abundance: few; d_gene: .; v_gene: TRBV5-1; CDR3aa: CASSPDPPSGANVLTF; CDR3nt: TGCGCCAGCAGCCCCGACCCGCCCTCTGGGGCCAACGTCCTGACTTTC
j_gene: TRBJ2-1; abundance: many; d_gene: .; v_gene: TRBV7-9; CDR3aa: CASSLTMNEQFF; CDR3nt: TGTGCCAGCAGCCTTACTATGAATGAGCAGTTCTTC
j_gene: TRBJ2-1; abundance: many; d_gene: .; v_gene: TRBV5-1; CDR3aa: CASSLEGGAYNEQFF; CDR3nt: TGCGCCAGCAGCTTGGAGGGGGGCGCCTACAATGAGCAGTTCTTC
j_gene: TRBJ1-3; abundance: many; d_gene: TRBD1; v_gene: TRBV4-1; CDR3aa: CASSQDRTGGRVSGNTIYF; CDR3nt: TGCGCCAGCAGCCAAGATAGGACAGGGGGCAGAGTTAGCGGAAACACCATATATTTT
j_gene: TRBJ1-4; abundance: few; d_gene: .; v_gene: TRBV6-1; CDR3aa: CASSDGGREKLFF; CDR3nt: TGTGCCAGCAGTGATGGGGGGCGCGAAAAACTGTTTTTT
j_gene: TRBJ2-3; abundance: .; d_gene: .; v_gene: TRBV3-1; CDR3aa: CASSRQSDTQYF; CDR3nt: TGTGCCAGCAGCCGACAATCAGATACGCAGTATTTT
j_gene: TRBJ2-7; abundance: .; d_gene: TRBD2; v_gene: TRBV2; CDR3aa: CASNLAGGPYEQYF; CDR3nt: TGTGCCAGCAATTTAGCGGGGGGACCCTACGAGCAGTACTTC
j_gene: TRBJ1-1; abundance: few; d_gene: TRBD1; v_gene: TRBV7-3; CDR3aa: CASSPTGARATEAFF; CDR3nt: TGTGCCAGCAGTCCGACAGGGGCCAGGGCCACTGAAGCTTTCTTT
j_gene: TRBJ1-6; abundance: many; d_gene: .; v_gene: TRBV20-1; CDR3aa: CSSNTAEDRGYNSPLHF; CDR3nt: TGCAGTTCAAACACGGCCGAGGACCGGGGGTATAATTCACCCCTCCACTTT
j_gene: TRBJ1-5; abundance: many; d_gene: .; v_gene: TRBV20-1; CDR3aa: CSASLGMNQPQHF; CDR3nt: TGCAGTGCTAGTCTTGGGATGAACCAGCCCCAGCATTTT
j_gene: TRBJ2-3; abundance: many; d_gene: .; v_gene: TRBV28; CDR3aa: CASRPQGTDTQYF; CDR3nt: TGTGCCAGCAGGCCGCAGGGCACAGATACGCAGTATTTT
j_gene: TRBJ2-7; abundance: many; d_gene: .; v_gene: TRBV4-1; CDR3aa: CASSPPDYEQYF; CDR3nt: TGCGCCAGCAGCCCCCCGGACTACGAGCAGTACTTC
j_gene: TRBJ2-5; abundance: many; d_gene: TRBD2; v_gene: TRBV7-2; CDR3aa: CASSLAGSQETQYF; CDR3nt: TGTGCCAGCAGCCTAGCGGGGTCCCAAGAGACCCAGTACTTC
j_gene: TRBJ2-7; abundance: many; d_gene: TRBD2; v_gene: TRBV20-1; CDR3aa: CSARERTSGTYEQYF; CDR3nt: TGCAGTGCTAGAGAGAGGACTAGCGGGACCTACGAGCAGTACTTC
j_gene: TRBJ1-1; abundance: many; d_gene: TRBD1; v_gene: TRBV28; CDR3aa: CASSLSRTGGGRAFF; CDR3nt: TGTGCCAGCAGTTTATCCCGGACAGGGGGCGGTAGGGCTTTCTTT
j_gene: TRBJ1-1; abundance: many; d_gene: .; v_gene: TRBV5-1; CDR3aa: CASSLVLGNTEAFF; CDR3nt: TGCGCCAGCAGCTTGGTTTTGGGAAACACTGAAGCTTTCTTT
j_gene: TRBJ2-3; abundance: few; d_gene: .; v_gene: TRBV5-1; CDR3aa: CASSSGTNTDTQYF; CDR3nt: TGCGCCAGCAGCTCCGGGACGAACACAGATACGCAGTATTTT
j_gene: TRBJ2-3; abundance: .; d_gene: .; v_gene: TRBV4-1; CDR3aa: CASSLGQSTDTQYF; CDR3nt: TGCGCCAGCAGCCTGGGGCAAAGCACAGATACGCAGTATTTT
j_gene: TRBJ1-2; abundance: .; d_gene: .; v_gene: TRBV20-1; CDR3aa: CSARDSGRLYGYTF; CDR3nt: TGCAGTGCTAGAGATTCGGGGCGTCTCTATGGCTACACCTTC
j_gene: TRBJ2-1; abundance: many; d_gene: .; v_gene: TRBV5-1; CDR3aa: CASTDPGGLGKFF; CDR3nt: TGCGCCAGCACCGATCCCGGGGGCCTAGGGAAGTTCTTC
j_gene: TRBJ2-2; abundance: .; d_gene: TRBD1; v_gene: TRBV20-1; CDR3aa: CSARRDRGFRELFF; CDR3nt: TGCAGTGCTAGAAGGGACAGGGGGTTCCGGGAGCTGTTTTTT
j_gene: TRBJ1-5; abundance: many; d_gene: TRBD1; v_gene: TRBV6-2/TRBV6-3; CDR3aa: CVSSPTGTYVYSNQPQHF; CDR3nt: TGTGTCAGCAGTCCGACAGGGACCTACGTTTATAGCAATCAGCCCCAGCATTTT
j_gene: TRBJ2-1; abundance: many; d_gene: .; v_gene: TRBV12-3/TRBV12-4; CDR3aa: CASSPGEYNEQFF; CDR3nt: TGTGCCAGCAGTCCAGGGGAGTACAATGAGCAGTTCTTC
j_gene: TRBJ2-7; abundance: .; d_gene: .; v_gene: TRBV5-1; CDR3aa: CASSEPGPQDEQYF; CDR3nt: TGCGCCAGCAGCGAACCGGGCCCCCAGGACGAGCAGTACTTC
j_gene: TRBJ2-2; abundance: few; d_gene: TRBD2; v_gene: TRBV7-9; CDR3aa: CASSSHGTIPGELFF; CDR3nt: TGTGCCAGCAGCTCCCACGGGACTATTCCCGGGGAGCTGTTTTTT
j_gene: TRBJ2-7; abundance: .; d_gene: TRBD1; v_gene: TRBV5-1; CDR3aa: CASSLVAGGSEQYF; CDR3nt: TGCGCCAGCAGCTTGGTCGCAGGGGGCTCCGAGCAGTACTTC
j_gene: TRBJ2-5; abundance: few; d_gene: .; v_gene: TRBV19; CDR3aa: CASSQPLQETQYF; CDR3nt: TGTGCCAGTAGTCAACCTCTCCAAGAGACCCAGTACTTC
j_gene: TRBJ2-1; abundance: many; d_gene: .; v_gene: TRBV4-3; CDR3aa: CASSQSALAIHEQFF; CDR3nt: TGCGCCAGCAGCCAATCGGCACTAGCTATCCATGAGCAGTTCTTC
j_gene: TRBJ2-1; abundance: many; d_gene: TRBD2; v_gene: TRBV6-5; CDR3aa: CASSYTSGARLEQFF; CDR3nt: TGTGCCAGCAGTTACACTAGCGGGGCCCGGCTTGAGCAGTTCTTC
j_gene: TRBJ1-5; abundance: many; d_gene: .; v_gene: TRBV6-6; CDR3aa: CASMWGQNQPQHF; CDR3nt: TGTGCCAGCATGTGGGGCCAGAATCAGCCCCAGCATTTT
j_gene: TRBJ2-7; abundance: .; d_gene: TRBD2; v_gene: TRBV5-6; CDR3aa: CASGAGPGGINEQYF; CDR3nt: TGTGCCAGCGGGGCGGGACCCGGGGGGATCAACGAGCAGTACTTC
j_gene: TRBJ2-3; abundance: .; d_gene: .; v_gene: TRBV12-3/TRBV12-4; CDR3aa: CASSFKDTQYF; CDR3nt: TGTGCCAGCAGTTTTAAGGATACGCAGTATTTT
j_gene: TRBJ2-1; abundance: many; d_gene: TRBD2; v_gene: TRBV28; CDR3aa: CASSPLRTSGRSYNEQFF; CDR3nt: TGTGCCAGCAGTCCACTCAGGACTAGCGGACGCTCCTACAATGAGCAGTTCTTC
j_gene: TRBJ2-7; abundance: few; d_gene: TRBD1; v_gene: TRBV20-1; CDR3aa: CSAHRGKAAYEQYF; CDR3nt: TGCAGTGCCCACAGGGGGAAGGCCGCTTACGAGCAGTACTTC
j_gene: TRBJ2-1; abundance: many; d_gene: .; v_gene: TRBV20-1; CDR3aa: CSAPKFDEQFF; CDR3nt: TGCAGTGCTCCTAAGTTCGATGAGCAGTTCTTC
j_gene: TRBJ1-5; abundance: many; d_gene: .; v_gene: TRBV7-2; CDR3aa: CASSSTPGQPQHF; CDR3nt: TGTGCCAGCAGCTCCACCCCTGGTCAGCCCCAGCATTTT